This T cell receptor (beta chain) came from a study of T cell changes during pregnancy in multiple sclerosis. Libraries were prepared by immunoSEQ multiplex PCR; TCRdb keeps only in-frame clonotypes and omits some of them. The sample has 40,000 to 55,000 clones; nearly 95% are singletons. CDR1 is SGHVS and CDR2 is FNYEAQ in the germline V gene. V lost 1 base to trimming and J lost 5 bases, with 8 bases between them. The CDR3 is 14 residues long. This sequence was found in a female donor with multiple sclerosis, enrolled in a pregnancy study. The J gene is TRBJ1-4, the V gene TRBV7-6; the D is unclear. The starting material was CD4+ T cells from peripheral blood mononuclear cells, obtained in the second trimester of pregnancy. CDR3 DNA sequence: TGTGCCAGCAGCTTAGGCGTAACGAATGAAAAACTGTTTTTT. Its translation is CASSLGVTNEKLFF.